This T cell receptor beta chain was captured by sequencing in a study of T cell responses to AZD1222 COVID-19 vaccine. General study findings and limits: Females made up more of the donors, who were largely white British, and clonal diversity may have come out too low.

This clone was recorded once. The antigen is not known. Assay: immunoSEQ multiplex PCR; the TCRdb copy retains only in-frame clones and omits some. The sample carries some 150,000 clones, 92% recorded once. Germline CDR1 and CDR2: SGHRS and YFSETQ. This CDR3 comprises 17 residues. The V segment lost 3 bases and the J segment 3 bases; nucleotides outside the gene matches: 9. The TCR comes from an adult in good health. The sequencing used peripheral blood, collected on day 0 of AZD1222 vaccination. V usage is TRBV5-1 and J usage is TRBJ1-5; 10 bases align to TRBD1. This CDR3 reads CASSSGGDRGPNQPQHF. CDR3 nucleotides: TGCGCCAGCAGCTCCGGGGGGGACAGGGGACCCAATCAGCCCCAGCATTTT.